One and the same sample provided the 27 T cell receptor beta chains below, sequenced in a study of regulatory T cells in long-lasting Graves disease (dated by TCRdb to the early 2020s). The label giving this sample's time point can be read as: newly diagnosed GD, antithyroid drugs for less than 3 months. For both TCR sequencing and RNA sequencing, RNA was extracted from PBMCs using TRIzol. Receptors were amplified or captured by multiplex PCR. Sequencing was carried out with an Illumina HiSeq 4000. iRepertoire HTBI primers and Arm-PCR amplification of CDR3 regions were used to construct TCR beta libraries. TCRdb handled the public reads itself, with Q25 trimming in fastp and clone calling in MiXCR, and kept productive beta chains. Every CDR3 protein is listed once, alongside the most common genes and DNA of its rows. The table for this sample lists hundreds of thousands of distinct CDR3 sequences; roughly 15% of them were counted only once. The ten largest clones represent 22% of the sample.

Source: peripheral blood mononuclear cells (PBMCs), taken at new diagnosis, from a patient treated with antithyroid drugs. These receptors came from a female donor with Graves disease.

The chain employs TRBV7-9 and TRBJ1-2; D is unclear. The CDR3 spans 10 residues. CDR1 and CDR2 from the germline V gene are SEHNR and FQNEAQ (reference sequence). Here the CDR3 reads CASGIYGYTF. The CDR3 nucleotides read TGTGCAAGCGGGATCTATGGCTACACCTTC.

The V gene is TRBV3-1, the J gene TRBJ2-1; a possible D gene is TRBD2 (5 bases). The CDR3 runs 17 residues. V was pared by 4 bases and J by 7 bases, with 23 bases between. The germline V gene encodes CDR1 LGHDT and CDR2 YNNKEL (reference sequence). CDR3 residues: CASSPAGYSGMKNEQFF. CDR3 nucleotide sequence: TGTGCCAGCAGCCCTGCGGGCTACTCGGGAATGAAGAATGAGCAGTTCTTC.

This clonotype was detected only a few times. The chain carries TRBV5-1 and TRBJ2-5; D perhaps matches TRBD2 (6 bases). Trimming left V 0 bases short and J 4 bases short, with 16 bases between. The germline V gene has CDR1 SGHRS and CDR2 YFSETQ. The CDR3 extends over 16 amino acids. CDR3 amino acids: CASSLGSTGEVETQYF. CDR3 in DNA: TGCGCCAGCAGCTTGGGCAGTACGGGAGAGGTAGAGACCCAGTACTTC.

Ten or more counts support this clonotype. The chain is built from TRBV20-1 and TRBJ1-6, with 8 bases that match TRBD1. The germline gives CDR1 DFQATT, CDR2 SNEGSKA (reference sequence). Trimming removed 6 bases from V and 8 bases from J; junction bases left unmatched: 12. The CDR3 is 15 amino acids. The CDR3 region has the DNA TGCAGTGCGGTCGTTGTCAGGGGGCCTGATTCACCCCTCCACTTT. Translating it yields CSAVVVRGPDSPLHF.

This clonotype was counted many times. The J gene is TRBJ2-7, the V gene TRBV7-2; unclear D gene. Germline assignment: CDR1 SGHTA and CDR2 FQGNSA. The CDR3 has 12 residues. The ends were cut back, 5 bases at V and 5 bases at J, with 10 bases in the middle. CDR3 coding DNA: TGTGCCAGCAGCCCGGCTCCCGACGAGCAGTACTTC. Amino acids: CASSPAPDEQYF.

As regards this clonotype: This may come from a read error, since a much larger clone is one base off. This chain uses TRBV6-9 with TRBJ2-7; D might be TRBD2 (6 bases). Germline V gene data show CDR1 as MNHGY and CDR2 as SVAAGI. V was trimmed by 4 bases and J by 1 base, leaving 23 bases between them. This CDR3 spans 18 amino acids. The CDR3 DNA follows: TGTGCCAGCAGTTGCTCGATATTCGGGGGAACCTCTTCCTACGAGCAGTACTTC. Its protein is CASSCSIFGGTSSYEQYF.

This clonotype appeared a few times. V is TRBV5-1 and J is TRBJ2-1; 9 bases are shared with TRBD2. CDR3 length: 15 amino acids. The junction had 8 bases not matched to a gene; V was cut back by 2 bases and J by 8 bases. Germline values: CDR1 SGHRS, CDR2 YFSETQ. CDR3 amino acids: CASSFAGGPGHEQFF. The CDR3 DNA reads as TGCGCCAGCAGCTTCGCGGGAGGGCCGGGGCATGAGCAGTTCTTC.

The rearrangement uses TRBV29-1 and TRBJ1-2; D unclear. The CDR3 is 17 residues long. Trimming removed 0 bases at V and 2 bases at J, with 19 bases between. CDR1 and CDR2 (germline): SQVTM, ANQGSEA. CDR3 region: CSVEDFNFGGKNYGYTF. DNA for the CDR3: TGCAGCGTTGAAGATTTCAATTTCGGAGGGAAAAACTATGGCTACACCTTC.

This clonotype has ten or more counts. The chain is built from TRBV27 and TRBJ1-1; 8 positions agree with TRBD1. V gave up 6 bases and J gave up 8 bases; unmatched junction bases: 11. Germline V lookup: CDR1 MNHEY, CDR2 SMNVEV (reference sequence). This CDR3 is built from 14 residues. The CDR3 region has the DNA TGTGCCAGCAGCCTACAGGGGGGGGCGGGGGAAGCTTTCTTT. Translated, it gives CASSLQGGAGEAFF.

This clonotype was detected many times. This chain connects TRBV3-1 to TRBJ1-1; D remains unclear. Germline V gene data show CDR1 as LGHDT and CDR2 as YNNKEL (reference sequence). The CDR3 has 16 amino acids. V was clipped by 1 base and J by 4 bases, with 16 bases between them. This CDR3 reads CASSQGSRIVGTEAFF. DNA for the CDR3: TGTGCCAGCAGCCAAGGGTCCAGGATAGTTGGCACTGAAGCTTTCTTT.

There are many counts of this clonotype. The chain employs TRBV24-1 and TRBJ2-3; the D is unclear. The CDR3 loop spans 13 amino acids. With 6 bases removed from V and 4 bases from J, the gap between germline ends came to 10 bases. Per the germline V gene, CDR1 is KGHDR and CDR2 is SFDVKD. The CDR3 sequence is CATSQTNSDTQYF. The CDR3 DNA sequence: TGTGCCACCAGTCAGACGAATTCAGATACGCAGTATTTT.

This clonotype occurred many times. This rearrangement joins TRBV28 to TRBJ2-2; 12 bases line up with TRBD2. CDR1 is MDHEN and CDR2 is SYDVKM in the germline V gene. Losses at the gene ends were 4 bases for V and 0 bases for J; bases not matched to a gene: 0. There are 16 residues in the CDR3. The CDR3 DNA is TGTGCCAGCAGTTGGACTAGCGGGGCGAACACCGGGGAGCTGTTTTTT. This translates into CASSWTSGANTGELFF.

Comments on this clonotype: One end of the junction fails to match germline, which may point to a read error. The J gene is TRBJ2-5, the V gene TRBV28; D is unresolved. Germline-derived CDR1 and CDR2 are MDHEN and SYDVKM. The CDR3 sequence is 12 residues long. The CDR3 sequence is CASIDERETKYF. CDR3 DNA: TGTGCCAGCATAGACGAGAGAGAGACCAAGTACTTC.

In this sample, this clonotype turned up a few times. The chain carries TRBV15 and TRBJ1-5, with a weak D call TRBD1 (5 bases). Between the trimmed V and J ends, which lost 0 bases and 7 bases, there was a span of 16 bases. CDR1 LNHNV and CDR2 YYDKDF come from the germline V gene (reference sequence). CDR3 size: 16 residues. DNA for the CDR3: TGTGCCACCAGCAGAGATCCGGCAGGGCGTTGGCAGCCCCAGCATTTT. Protein: CATSRDPAGRWQPQHF.

This clonotype was observed at least ten times. V usage is TRBV20-1 and J usage is TRBJ2-3, with D tentatively TRBD2 (7 bases). The V gene lost 2 bases and the J gene lost 5 bases, with 17 bases spanning the gap. CDR3 length: 15 amino acids. Per germline, CDR1 DFQATT and CDR2 SNEGSKA (reference sequence). The CDR3: CSARRPGGREDTQYF. CDR3 DNA sequence: TGCAGTGCTAGAAGGCCGGGGGGCAGGGAAGATACGCAGTATTTT.

This clonotype was counted ten times or more. The rearrangement joins TRBV11-2 to TRBJ1-2, with D perhaps TRBD1 (5 bases). V lost 6 bases and J 1 base, leaving 12 bases between the germline ends. Germline V gene sequence: CDR1 SGHAT, CDR2 FQNNGV. The CDR3 is 14 residues long. The CDR3 region is CASSKGGDNYGYTF. The CDR3 region has the DNA TGTGCCAGCAGTAAGGGAGGGGATAACTATGGCTACACCTTC.

This clonotype was counted a few times. The rearrangement joins TRBV6-1 to TRBJ2-6, with D possibly TRBD2 on 5 matching bases. The CDR3 length is 15 residues. V was clipped by 10 bases and J by 0 bases, with 13 bases between them. Germline CDR1 and CDR2: MNHNS and SASEGT. The CDR3, as DNA: TGTGCCACCGGGAAAGGGATCTCTGGGGCCAACGTCCTGACTTTC. This sequence encodes CATGKGISGANVLTF.

This clonotype was counted between two and nine times. This chain joins TRBV9 and TRBJ2-2; 9 positions match TRBD1. Germline CDR1 and CDR2: SGDLS and YYNGEE. V gave up 0 bases and J gave up 4 bases; unmatched junction bases: 4. This CDR3 has 16 residues. CDR3 DNA sequence: TGTGCCAGCAGCGTAGACGGGACAGGGCGCACCGGGGAGCTGTTTTTT. Translation: CASSVDGTGRTGELFF.

Only a few counts were recorded for this clonotype. The chain carries TRBV30 and TRBJ1-1, with 8 bases that match TRBD1. After removal of 3 bases from V and 0 bases from J, the junction contained 15 bases not matched to a gene. In germline, CDR1 is GTSNPN, CDR2 SVGIG (reference sequence). This CDR3 region has 18 residues. As DNA, the CDR3 is TGTGCCTGGAGGCACACAGGACAGGGTTTTACCATGAACACTGAAGCTTTCTTT. Its translation is CAWRHTGQGFTMNTEAFF.

DNA for the CDR3: TGCGCCAGCCGACAGGGGGATACGCAGTATTTT. Translation: CASRQGDTQYF. The chain joins TRBV5-1 to TRBJ2-3; 8 bases line up with TRBD1. The CDR3 spans 11 residues. Germline assignment: CDR1 SGHRS and CDR2 YFSETQ. V dropped 7 bases and J dropped 6; count of bases not matched to a gene: 1. Full variable domain (missing parts from reference TRBV5-1 and TRBJ2-3): KAGVTQTPRYLIKTRGQQVTLSCSPISGHRSVSWYQQTPGQGLQFLFEYFSETQRNKGNFPGRFSGRQFSNSRSEMNVSTLELGDSALYLCASRQGDTQYFGPGTRLTVL.

This clonotype came up a few times. V and J are TRBV5-8 and TRBJ1-5, with TRBD1 as a possible D gene (6 bases). This CDR3 is built from 13 residues. The germline gives CDR1 SGHTS, CDR2 YDEGEE. V dropped 6 bases and J dropped 6 bases, with 13 bases sitting between them. The CDR3 DNA sequence: TGTGCCAGCACCCAACAGGGAGGTCAGCCCCAGCATTTT. It is translated as CASTQQGGQPQHF. The whole variable domain, remainder taken from reference TRBV5-8 and TRBJ1-5, is EAGVTQSPTHLIKTRGQQATLRCSPISGHTSVYWYQQALGLGLQFLLWYDEGEERNRGNFPPRFSGRQFPNYSSELNVNALELEDSALYLCASTQQGGQPQHFGDGTRLSIL.

This clonotype was seen a few times. The rearrangement joins TRBV18 to TRBJ2-1; the match to TRBD2 covers 12 bases. The V and J ends lost 0 bases and 7 bases, in that order; junction bases with no gene match: 4. The CDR3 is 16 residues long. The V gene's germline CDR1 is KGHSH and CDR2 LQKENI. Written as DNA, the CDR3 is TGTGCCAGCTCACCACCGGGGACTAGCGGGCCAAATGAGCAGTTCTTC. This translates into CASSPPGTSGPNEQFF.

This clonotype was counted ten times or more. V usage is TRBV25-1 and J usage is TRBJ2-5; the match to TRBD1 covers 10 bases. This CDR3 comprises 14 residues. Per germline, CDR1 MGHDK and CDR2 SYGVNS. The V segment lost 5 bases and the J segment 5 bases; nucleotides outside the gene matches: 5. CDR3 coding DNA: TGTGCCAGCAGTTGGGGACAGGGGTGGGAGACCCAGTACTTC. Amino acid sequence: CASSWGQGWETQYF.

This clonotype came up a few times. The chain has TRBV6-1 and TRBJ2-1; TRBD2 agrees at 9 bases. V shed 5 bases, J shed 5 bases, and the junction held 16 bases outside the gene matches. Per the germline V gene, CDR1 is MNHNS and CDR2 is SASEGT. CDR3 length: 18 residues. The CDR3 here is CASSPRPGREGINNEQFF. The CDR3 bases are TGTGCCAGCAGTCCCCGACCGGGGCGGGAGGGCATAAACAATGAGCAGTTCTTC.

Comment on this clonotype: This may come from a read error, since a much larger clone is one base off. The chain carries TRBV6-1 and TRBJ2-7, with 7 bases identical to TRBD1. Germline CDR1 MNHNS, CDR2 SASEGT. After removal of 7 bases from V and 13 bases from J, the junction contained 13 bases not matched to a gene. This CDR3 spans 12 amino acids. The CDR3 region is CASMYWDSLLYF. For the CDR3, the DNA is TGTGCCAGCATGTACTGGGACAGCCTTTTATACTTC.

Many counts were recorded for this clonotype. The chain joins TRBV11-2 to TRBJ2-1, with D perhaps matching TRBD1 (6 bases). Trimming removed 4 bases at V and 5 bases at J, with 18 bases between. This CDR3 has 16 residues. The germline CDR1 and CDR2 sequences are SGHAT and FQNNGV. The CDR3 DNA reads TGTGCCAGCAGCTCCCAGGATGGACAGAAGCACAATGAGCAGTTCTTC. It translates to CASSSQDGQKHNEQFF.

This clonotype appeared a few times. The chain employs TRBV5-6 and TRBJ1-2; D remains ambiguous. Germline V gives CDR1 SGHDT, CDR2 YYEEEE. The CDR3 has 15 residues. Deletions cut 2 bases from V and 4 bases from J, with 15 bases between. The CDR3 protein is CASSLELTTGYGYTF. The CDR3 DNA reads TGTGCCAGCAGCTTAGAATTAACGACGGGCTATGGCTACACCTTC.